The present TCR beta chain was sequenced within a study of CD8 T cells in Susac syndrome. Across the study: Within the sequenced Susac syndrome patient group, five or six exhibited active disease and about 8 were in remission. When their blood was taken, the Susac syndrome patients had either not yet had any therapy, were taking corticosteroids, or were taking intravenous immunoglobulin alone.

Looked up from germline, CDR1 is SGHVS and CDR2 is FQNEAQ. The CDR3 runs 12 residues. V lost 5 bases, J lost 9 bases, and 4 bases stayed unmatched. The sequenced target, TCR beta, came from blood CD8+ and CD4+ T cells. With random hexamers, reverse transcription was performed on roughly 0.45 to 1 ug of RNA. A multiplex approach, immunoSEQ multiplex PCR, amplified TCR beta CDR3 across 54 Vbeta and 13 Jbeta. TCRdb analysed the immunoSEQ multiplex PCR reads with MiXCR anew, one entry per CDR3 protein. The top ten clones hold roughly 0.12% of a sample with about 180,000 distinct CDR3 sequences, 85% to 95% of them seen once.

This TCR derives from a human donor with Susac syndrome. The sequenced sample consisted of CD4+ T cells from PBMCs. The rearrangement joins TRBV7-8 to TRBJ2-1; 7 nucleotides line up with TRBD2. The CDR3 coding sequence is TGTGCCAGCAGCACAGTAGCGGGTGAGCAGTTCTTC. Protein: CASSTVAGEQFF.